The rows below give T cell receptor beta chains drawn from one sample of a study of cytomegalovirus exposure and HLA in healthy donors. Assay used: immunoSEQ multiplex PCR; TCRdb lists only in-frame clones, some missing. The sample lists 180,000 or so clones; 70% to 80% were seen once. Sequenced sample: PBMCs. These receptors were obtained from a man younger than 30 in good health and CMV-seronegative. The CDR3 runs from the conserved cysteine through the conserved F or W. A D gene is named only where the DNA matches it firmly. Size is omitted from some rows. Given values are once, few, many or a class for expanded clones.

V gene: TRBV30; clone size: few; J gene: TRBJ2-7; D gene: TRBD2; CDR3 protein: CAWFPGLGNHEQYF; CDR3 DNA: TGTGCCTGGTTCCCGGGACTAGGAAACCACGAGCAGTACTTC
V gene: TRBV7-8; clone size: NA; J gene: TRBJ1-1; D gene: NA; CDR3 protein: CASSLNKNTEAFF; CDR3 DNA: TGTGCCAGCAGCTTGAACAAGAACACTGAAGCTTTCTTT
V gene: TRBV6-5; clone size: few; J gene: TRBJ2-1; D gene: NA; CDR3 protein: CASRGLNEQFF; CDR3 DNA: TGTGCCAGCAGGGGCCTGAATGAGCAGTTCTTC
V gene: TRBV6-5; clone size: NA; J gene: TRBJ1-5; D gene: NA; CDR3 protein: CASSLTLHQPQHF; CDR3 DNA: TGTGCCAGCAGCCTAACTCTTCATCAGCCCCAGCATTTT
V gene: TRBV28; clone size: few; J gene: TRBJ1-1; D gene: NA; CDR3 protein: CASSLKGGRLNTEAFF; CDR3 DNA: TGTGCCAGCAGCCTTAAAGGAGGCAGATTGAACACTGAAGCTTTCTTT
V gene: TRBV10-3; clone size: NA; J gene: TRBJ1-1; D gene: TRBD1; CDR3 protein: CAISQGDTEAFF; CDR3 DNA: TGTGCCATCAGTCAGGGGGACACTGAAGCTTTCTTT
V gene: TRBV11-2; clone size: NA; J gene: TRBJ2-1; D gene: TRBD2; CDR3 protein: CASSLVTSGPYNEQFF; CDR3 DNA: TGTGCCAGCAGCTTAGTGACTAGCGGGCCGTACAATGAGCAGTTCTTC
V gene: TRBV11-1; clone size: NA; J gene: TRBJ2-1; D gene: TRBD2; CDR3 protein: CASSFYPSGGFNNEQFF; CDR3 DNA: TGTGCCAGCAGCTTCTACCCTAGCGGGGGGTTCAACAATGAGCAGTTCTTC
V gene: TRBV5-1; clone size: NA; J gene: TRBJ1-6; D gene: NA; CDR3 protein: CASSGPDGSSYNSPLHF; CDR3 DNA: TGCGCCAGCAGCGGGCCGGACGGGAGCTCCTATAATTCACCCCTCCACTTT
V gene: TRBV28; clone size: few; J gene: TRBJ2-3; D gene: NA; CDR3 protein: CASSLGSTDTQYF; CDR3 DNA: TGTGCCAGCAGTTTAGGCAGCACAGATACGCAGTATTTT
V gene: TRBV6-5; clone size: NA; J gene: TRBJ2-1; D gene: NA; CDR3 protein: CASSVTGGEQFF; CDR3 DNA: TGTGCCAGCAGTGTCACCGGGGGTGAGCAGTTCTTC
V gene: TRBV5-4; clone size: NA; J gene: TRBJ2-1; D gene: TRBD2; CDR3 protein: CASSLTRMREGYNEQFF; CDR3 DNA: TGTGCCAGCAGCTTAACTAGGATGAGGGAGGGATACAATGAGCAGTTCTTC
V gene: TRBV5-1; clone size: NA; J gene: TRBJ1-6; D gene: NA; CDR3 protein: CASSLAARGGSYNSPLHF; CDR3 DNA: TGCGCCAGCAGCTTGGCGGCCAGGGGAGGGTCCTATAATTCACCCCTCCACTTT
V gene: TRBV29-1; clone size: NA; J gene: TRBJ2-3; D gene: NA; CDR3 protein: CSVGTHVDTQYF; CDR3 DNA: TGCAGCGTTGGAACACATGTAGATACGCAGTATTTT
V gene: TRBV19; clone size: NA; J gene: TRBJ2-7; D gene: TRBD1; CDR3 protein: CASSFGTGAREQYF; CDR3 DNA: TGTGCCAGTAGTTTTGGGACAGGGGCGAGGGAGCAGTACTTC
V gene: TRBV28; clone size: NA; J gene: TRBJ2-6; D gene: NA; CDR3 protein: CASSLAGLANVLTF; CDR3 DNA: TGTGCCAGCAGTTTGGCAGGGTTAGCCAACGTCCTGACTTTC
V gene: TRBV10-2; clone size: NA; J gene: TRBJ1-1; D gene: TRBD1; CDR3 protein: CASRDRGLTEAFF; CDR3 DNA: TGCGCCAGCAGAGACAGGGGGCTCACTGAAGCTTTCTTT
V gene: TRBV7-6; clone size: NA; J gene: TRBJ1-5; D gene: TRBD1; CDR3 protein: CASSLKEGGQGNQPQHF; CDR3 DNA: TGCGCCAGCAGCTTAAAAGAAGGGGGACAGGGTAATCAGCCCCAGCATTTT
V gene: TRBV4-1; clone size: few; J gene: TRBJ1-6; D gene: TRBD1; CDR3 protein: CASSQEYRGRNSPLHF; CDR3 DNA: TGCGCCAGCAGCCAAGAGTACAGGGGGCGTAATTCACCCCTCCACTTT
V gene: TRBV11-2; clone size: few; J gene: TRBJ2-1; D gene: TRBD2; CDR3 protein: CASSSTTGLAEQFF; CDR3 DNA: TGTGCCAGCAGCTCGACCACGGGACTAGCGGAGCAGTTCTTC
V gene: TRBV5-6; clone size: NA; J gene: TRBJ1-2; D gene: NA; CDR3 protein: CASSSWTVPNYGYTF; CDR3 DNA: TGTGCCAGCAGCTCCTGGACAGTTCCTAACTATGGCTACACCTTC
V gene: TRBV6-6; clone size: NA; J gene: TRBJ2-1; D gene: TRBD1; CDR3 protein: CASSYPGTGSHNEQFF; CDR3 DNA: TGTGCCAGCAGTTACCCGGGGACAGGGTCGCACAATGAGCAGTTCTTC
V gene: TRBV6-5; clone size: NA; J gene: TRBJ2-3; D gene: NA; CDR3 protein: CASSDEDTQYF; CDR3 DNA: TGTGCCAGCAGTGATGAGGATACGCAGTATTTT
V gene: TRBV7-3; clone size: NA; J gene: TRBJ2-2; D gene: TRBD1; CDR3 protein: CASSPRGGYTGELFF; CDR3 DNA: TGTGCCAGCAGCCCAAGAGGGGGCTACACCGGGGAGCTGTTTTTT
V gene: TRBV5-1; clone size: NA; J gene: TRBJ2-3; D gene: NA; CDR3 protein: CASSLGGRSTDTQYF; CDR3 DNA: TGCGCCAGCAGCTTGGGAGGGAGAAGCACAGATACGCAGTATTTT
V gene: TRBV6-6; clone size: NA; J gene: TRBJ1-1; D gene: TRBD1; CDR3 protein: CASTSDRGSVAFF; CDR3 DNA: TGTGCCAGCACTTCAGACAGGGGGAGTGTTGCTTTCTTT
V gene: TRBV28; clone size: NA; J gene: TRBJ1-5; D gene: NA; CDR3 protein: CASTGSNQPQHF; CDR3 DNA: TGTGCCAGCACCGGGAGCAATCAGCCCCAGCATTTT
V gene: TRBV7-3; clone size: NA; J gene: TRBJ2-4; D gene: TRBD1; CDR3 protein: CASIPTGGPLGIQYF; CDR3 DNA: TGTGCCAGCATCCCCACAGGGGGGCCCCTTGGCATTCAGTACTTC
V gene: TRBV7-8; clone size: NA; J gene: TRBJ2-1; D gene: NA; CDR3 protein: CASSAPKRNLQSNEQFF; CDR3 DNA: TGTGCCAGCAGCGCCCCGAAGAGAAATCTCCAAAGCAATGAGCAGTTCTTC
V gene: TRBV5-6; clone size: NA; J gene: TRBJ1-2; D gene: NA; CDR3 protein: CASSLGSGAIYGYTF; CDR3 DNA: TGTGCCAGCAGCTTGGGGTCAGGGGCCATCTATGGCTACACCTTC
V gene: TRBV29-1; clone size: few; J gene: TRBJ1-1; D gene: NA; CDR3 protein: CSVRAGLGTEAFF; CDR3 DNA: TGCAGCGTTCGTGCAGGGTTGGGCACTGAAGCTTTCTTT
V gene: TRBV6-5; clone size: NA; J gene: TRBJ2-7; D gene: NA; CDR3 protein: CASSEGVGSYEQYF; CDR3 DNA: TGTGCCAGCAGTGAAGGTGTCGGGAGCTACGAGCAGTACTTC
V gene: TRBV5-1; clone size: few; J gene: TRBJ1-1; D gene: NA; CDR3 protein: CASSAGGGLVEAFF; CDR3 DNA: TGCGCCAGCAGCGCGGGAGGGGGACTCGTAGAAGCTTTCTTT
V gene: TRBV6-1; clone size: NA; J gene: TRBJ2-4; D gene: NA; CDR3 protein: CASSEVQKNIQYF; CDR3 DNA: TGTGCCAGCAGTGAAGTGCAGAAAAACATTCAGTACTTC
V gene: TRBV6-1; clone size: NA; J gene: TRBJ1-4; D gene: TRBD1; CDR3 protein: CASSLQTGTNEKLFF; CDR3 DNA: TGTGCCAGCAGTCTCCAGACAGGGACTAATGAAAAACTGTTTTTT
V gene: TRBV4-1; clone size: NA; J gene: TRBJ2-7; D gene: TRBD2; CDR3 protein: CASSQEPSGGASGYEQYF; CDR3 DNA: TGCGCCAGCAGCCAAGAACCAAGCGGGGGGGCCTCGGGCTACGAGCAGTACTTC
V gene: TRBV4-1; clone size: NA; J gene: TRBJ2-7; D gene: NA; CDR3 protein: CASSQASGGRREQYF; CDR3 DNA: TGCGCCAGCAGCCAAGCGTCCGGAGGACGACGCGAGCAGTACTTC